This T cell receptor (beta chain) appears in the sequencing data of a study of T cell responses to AZD1222 COVID-19 vaccine. The overall study: Second-dose intervals of approximately 4 or approximately 12 weeks were pooled.

This clone showed up just once. Its antigen is not known. Sequencing used immunoSEQ multiplex PCR; TCRdb keeps in-frame clones, though not all of them. The table has 90,000 or so clones, approximately 88% seen once; the top ten hold around 15%. Study-wide findings and caveats: Clonal diversity may have been underestimated, and the donors were mostly white British, with more females than males. Repertoire sampling occurred only after the peak T cell response. Only a handful of people who got AZD1222 tested seropositive at baseline.

V shed 4 bases and J shed 0 bases, with 16 bases lying between them. The CDR3 loop spans 16 amino acids. Germline values: CDR1 SGHRS, CDR2 YFSETQ. The source is an adult in good health. This chain joins TRBV5-1 and TRBJ2-5; D unresolved. This material consisted of peripheral blood, taken on day 0 of AZD1222 vaccination. This CDR3 reads CASSHRTLGYQETQYF. CDR3 in DNA: TGCGCCAGCAGCCACCGGACCCTGGGGTACCAAGAGACCCAGTACTTC.